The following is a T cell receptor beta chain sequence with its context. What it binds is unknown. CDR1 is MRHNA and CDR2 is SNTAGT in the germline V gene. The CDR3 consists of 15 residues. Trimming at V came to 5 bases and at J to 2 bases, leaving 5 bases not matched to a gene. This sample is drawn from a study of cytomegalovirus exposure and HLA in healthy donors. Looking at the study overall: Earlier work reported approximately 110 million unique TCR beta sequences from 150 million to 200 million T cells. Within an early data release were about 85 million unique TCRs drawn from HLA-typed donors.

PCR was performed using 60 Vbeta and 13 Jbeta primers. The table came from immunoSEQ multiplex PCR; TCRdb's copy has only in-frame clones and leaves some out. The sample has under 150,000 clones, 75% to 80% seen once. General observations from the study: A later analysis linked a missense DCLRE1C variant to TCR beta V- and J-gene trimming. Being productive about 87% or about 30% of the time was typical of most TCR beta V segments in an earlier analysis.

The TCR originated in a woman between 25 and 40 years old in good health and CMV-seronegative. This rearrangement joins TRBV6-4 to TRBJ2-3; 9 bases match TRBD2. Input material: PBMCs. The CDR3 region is CASSPSSGATDTQYF. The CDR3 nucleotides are TGTGCCAGCAGTCCTTCTAGCGGGGCCACAGATACGCAGTATTTT.